This TCR beta chain was documented in a study of T cell clonality in common variable immunodeficiency. Study results and limitations: Repertoire-complication correlations in CVID were limited by patient heterogeneity.

This CDR3 is built from 14 residues. Germline lookup yields CDR1 MNHEY and CDR2 SVGEGT. The protocol was immunoSEQ multiplex PCR, while the TCRdb copy is restricted to in-frame clones and leaves out a portion. The sample presents approximately 52,000 clones, none singletons. Most patients and controls had Caucasian heritage. This clone was seen ten or more times. Its specificity is not known. The read falls 3 residues short of the CDR3 end, and the missing part is taken from the germline J gene. The chain uses TRBV6-2 or TRBV6-3 and TRBJ1-2, with TRBD1 identical over 11 bases. The source material was peripheral blood mononuclear cells. This sequence originates from a person aged 18 to 69 in good health. The part of the CDR3 DNA that was read is TGTGCCAGCAGTTACCCCAGGACAGGGGGCTTC. It translates to CASSYPRTGGF. The CDR3 in its entirety is CASSYPRTGGFYTF.